Presented here are 32 T cell receptor beta chains from one specimen sequenced in a study of response to subunit inactivated influenza vaccine. TCRdb itself ran the RT-PCR reads through MiXCR, one entry per CDR3 protein. The table shows almost 600,000 distinct CDR3 sequences, with about 14% occurring only once. Sequenced material: PBMCs from blood, taken 11 to 12 days after vaccination. The source is a man over 45 who received an inactivated influenza vaccine.

The chain combines TRBV20-1 with TRBJ2-7, with TRBD2 as a possible D gene (6 bases). Trimming pared 6 bases from V and 0 bases from J, leaving 18 bases between. This CDR3 region has 15 residues. Germline loops: CDR1 DFQATT, CDR2 SNEGSKA (reference sequence). DNA of the CDR3: TGCAGTGCGGGGGACTCCAGTTTTAGCTCCTACGAGCAGTACTTC. Residues: CSAGDSSFSSYEQYF.

The table lists this clonotype with a few counts. The V call is TRBV4-3, the J call TRBJ2-7, with D unresolved. The germline gives CDR1 LGHNA, CDR2 YSLEER. Trimming took 7 bases from V and 0 from J, leaving 10 bases between them. The CDR3 totals 13 residues. In DNA, the CDR3 is TGCGCCAGCACGTGGGCCAACTCCTACGAGCAGTACTTC. Its protein is CASTWANSYEQYF.

This clonotype was detected ten times or more. This chain links TRBV12-3 or TRBV12-4 with TRBJ2-2; D possibly corresponds to TRBD1 (6 bases). The V end lost 6 bases, the J end lost 5 bases, and 13 bases lay between the germline ends. The CDR3 has 14 residues. Here the CDR3 reads CASRATGQTGELFF. CDR3 coding DNA: TGTGCCAGCAGAGCCACAGGGCAGACCGGGGAGCTGTTTTTT.

This chain connects TRBV29-1 to TRBJ2-2, with D maybe TRBD2 (5 bases). V gave up 4 bases and J gave up 6 bases, with 9 bases separating them. The CDR3 length is 12 residues. Germline CDR1 is SQVTM and CDR2 is ANQGSEA. The CDR3 protein is CSVVSSAGELFF. In nucleotides, the CDR3 is TGCAGCGTTGTCAGTAGCGCCGGGGAGCTGTTTTTT.

This clonotype was found a few times. The CDR3 bases are TGCAGTGCTAGAGATAGCCAGGGGGTAGGAAATGGCAATCAGCCCCAGCATTTT. Translating gives CSARDSQGVGNGNQPQHF. This chain links TRBV20-1 with TRBJ1-5; 7 bases align to TRBD1. The length of the CDR3 is 18 residues. Germline CDR1 reads DFQATT; CDR2 reads SNEGSKA (reference sequence). The trim removed 0 bases at V and 2 bases at J, leaving 13 bases unmatched.

The CDR3 loop reads CASSFEASVYNEQFF. The CDR3 DNA sequence: TGTGCCAGCAGTTTCGAGGCTAGCGTCTACAATGAGCAGTTCTTC. V gene TRBV28 combines with J gene TRBJ2-1; possible D gene TRBD2, 6 bases. The CDR3 runs 15 residues. Deletions cut 3 bases from V and 3 bases from J, with 12 bases between. The V gene's germline CDR1 is MDHEN and CDR2 SYDVKM. The whole variable domain, filled in from reference TRBV28 and TRBJ2-1, reads DVKVTQSSRYLVKRTGEKVFLECVQDMDHENMFWYRQDPGLGLRLIYFSYDVKMKEKGDIPEGYSVSREKKERFSLILESASTNQTSMYLCASSFEASVYNEQFFGPGTRLTVL.

In its sample, this clonotype was seen many times. The chain is built from TRBV4-2 and TRBJ1-2; no clear D gene. Germline V gene sequence: CDR1 LGHNA, CDR2 YNFKEQ. Trimming took 5 bases from V and 7 from J, leaving 8 bases between them. The CDR3 is made up of 11 amino acids. The CDR3 bases are TGTGCCAGCAGCGGTGTATCTGGCTACACCTTC. This translates into CASSGVSGYTF.

This clonotype was counted between two and nine times. The chain links TRBV29-1 to TRBJ2-5; D is uncertain. This CDR3 region has 12 residues. From germline, CDR1 is SQVTM and CDR2 ANQGSEA. The V gene lost 3 bases and the J gene lost 3 bases, with 8 bases spanning the gap. The CDR3 reads CSVEGREETQYF. The CDR3 bases are TGCAGCGTTGAGGGCAGAGAAGAGACCCAGTACTTC.

The chain links TRBV28 to TRBJ2-3; perhaps TRBD1 as D (6 bases). The CDR3 spans 16 residues. The V gene's germline CDR1 is MDHEN and CDR2 SYDVKM. The V end lost 6 bases, the J end lost 0 bases, and 16 bases lay between the germline ends. CDR3 loop: CASSGSGGLSTDTQYF. As DNA, the CDR3 is TGTGCCAGCAGCGGCAGTGGGGGCTTGAGCACAGATACGCAGTATTTT.

This clonotype was observed a handful of times. V and J are TRBV6-1 and TRBJ1-4; TRBD1 matches 9 bases. From germline, CDR1 is MNHNS and CDR2 SASEGT. Losses at the gene ends were 4 bases for V and 10 bases for J; bases not matched to a gene: 7. There are 14 residues in the CDR3. CDR3 sequence reads: CASSGTGEGRKLFF. The CDR3 DNA is TGTGCCAGCAGTGGGACAGGGGAAGGTAGAAAACTGTTTTTT.

This clonotype has more than one count but fewer than ten. V gene TRBV7-2 combines with J gene TRBJ2-7; possibly TRBD1 for D (6 bases). Trimming left V 2 bases short and J 3 bases short, with 26 bases between. Germline lookup yields CDR1 SGHTA and CDR2 FQGNSA. The CDR3 consists of 19 residues. In DNA form, the CDR3 reads TGTGCCAGCAGCTTATCGTCCTTCGGGTCCGGGACAAGGGGCTACGAGCAGTACTTC. This translates into CASSLSSFGSGTRGYEQYF.

This clonotype was seen more than once but under ten times. The chain joins TRBV20-1 to TRBJ2-7; 8 positions match TRBD2. Germline V gene lookup returns CDR1 DFQATT and CDR2 SNEGSKA (reference sequence). The CDR3 is 13 residues long. V shed 5 bases, J shed 3 bases, and the junction held 6 bases outside the gene matches. This CDR3 is CSAPGGDGYEQYF. The CDR3 DNA follows: TGCAGTGCTCCGGGGGGGGACGGCTACGAGCAGTACTTC.

This chain's CDR3 is CASSALGSQRGASSTDTQYF. DNA for the CDR3: TGCGCCAGCAGCGCCCTGGGGTCTCAGCGGGGGGCCTCTAGCACAGATACGCAGTATTTT. The rearrangement links TRBV4-3 to TRBJ2-3; TRBD2 matches 9 bases. This CDR3 contains 20 residues. V was pared by 5 bases and J by 0 bases, with 18 bases of the junction left unmatched. CDR1 and CDR2 (germline): LGHNA, YSLEER.

Ten or more counts support this clonotype. The chain recombines TRBV7-9 with TRBJ2-1; 7 bases are shared with TRBD1. Germline assignment: CDR1 SEHNR and CDR2 FQNEAQ (reference sequence). The CDR3 spans 17 residues. V lost 1 base, J lost 6 bases, and 12 bases stayed unmatched. This chain's CDR3 is CASSLGEVRQGRNEQFF. Here the CDR3 DNA reads TGTGCCAGCAGCTTAGGCGAGGTGAGACAGGGTCGCAATGAGCAGTTCTTC.

The chain couples TRBV7-8 to TRBJ2-1, with 13 bases fitting TRBD2. Per germline, CDR1 SGHVS and CDR2 FQNEAQ. V shed 5 bases and J 1 base; nucleotides not matched to a gene: 11. The CDR3 extends over 19 amino acids. CDR3 protein: CASSQDYRTSGGSYNEQFF. CDR3 DNA: TGTGCCAGCAGCCAAGACTACAGGACTAGCGGGGGATCCTACAATGAGCAGTTCTTC. Filled out from reference TRBV7-8 and TRBJ2-1, the complete variable domain reads GAGVSQSPRYKVAKRGQDVALRCDPISGHVSLFWYQQALGQGPEFLTYFQNEAQLDKSGLPSDRFFAERPEGSVSTLKIQRTQQEDSAVYLCASSQDYRTSGGSYNEQFFGPGTRLTVL.

This clonotype was detected a few times. The CDR3, as DNA: TGTGCCAGCAGCGGGGACAGGGAAAAACTGTTTTTT. Amino acids: CASSGDREKLFF. The chain carries TRBV28 and TRBJ1-4; 8 bases map to TRBD1. The V and J ends lost 6 bases and 8 bases, in that order; junction bases with no gene match: 2. Germline CDR1 MDHEN, CDR2 SYDVKM. The CDR3 covers 12 residues.

This sequence joins TRBV6-1 and TRBJ2-3; D not resolved. The V end lost 10 bases, the J end lost 2 bases, and 10 bases lay between the germline ends. The CDR3 runs 12 residues. From germline, CDR1 is MNHNS and CDR2 SASEGT. CDR3 bases: TGTGCCACCCAGAGAAACACAGATACGCAGTATTTT. It translates to CATQRNTDTQYF.

The chain employs TRBV5-1 and TRBJ1-6; 9 nucleotides align to TRBD1. V dropped 4 bases and J dropped 8; count of bases not matched to a gene: 7. This CDR3 has 15 residues. Per the germline V gene, CDR1 is SGHRS and CDR2 is YFSETQ. CDR3 in DNA: TGCGCCAGCAGCGGGAGGACAGGGGAATATTCACCCCTCCACTTT. Translating it yields CASSGRTGEYSPLHF.

At least ten counts were recorded for this clonotype. The chain links TRBV4-3 to TRBJ2-7; tentatively, D is TRBD1 or TRBD2 (6 bases each). This CDR3 is built from 13 residues. Per germline, CDR1 LGHNA and CDR2 YSLEER. Trimming cost V 3 bases and J 6 bases, with 12 bases left between them. The CDR3 reads CASSHSRGREQYF. The CDR3 DNA reads TGCGCCAGCAGCCATTCACGGGGGCGCGAGCAGTACTTC.

The chain combines TRBV10-2 with TRBJ2-3; TRBD1 might be the D (6 bases). This CDR3 is built from 14 residues. Germline V gives CDR1 WSHSY, CDR2 SAAADI. V lost 6 bases to trimming and J lost 6 bases, with 16 bases between them. As DNA, the CDR3 is TGCGCCAGCAGGGGACACCCCCGCGTGGATACGCAGTATTTT. This translates into CASRGHPRVDTQYF.

The chain has TRBV24-1 and TRBJ2-1, with D uncertain. There are 12 residues in the CDR3. V was pared by 1 base and J by 8 bases, with 5 bases between. CDR1 and CDR2 (germline): KGHDR, SFDVKD. As DNA, the CDR3 is TGTGCCACCAGTGATTTAAACGATGAGCAGTTCTTC. It codes for CATSDLNDEQFF.

Comments on this clonotype: A junction end diverges from the germline sequence, so it may reflect a read error. The chain joins TRBV6-1 to TRBJ2-7; 7 positions agree with TRBD1. The CDR3 length is 13 residues. Germline V gene lookup returns CDR1 MNHNS and CDR2 SASEGT. CDR3 coding DNA: TGTGCCAGCACTGAAAGGGACAGTTACGAACAGTACTTC. It is translated as CASTERDSYEQYF.

This clonotype was seen at least ten times. The rearrangement links TRBV10-3 to TRBJ2-7; 12 positions agree with TRBD1. CDR1 is ENHRY and CDR2 is SYGVKD in the germline V gene. J was trimmed by 6 bases and V by 10 bases; bases with no gene match: 10. This CDR3 comprises 14 residues. CDR3 amino acids: CASSSGTGGGEQYF. CDR3 nucleotide sequence: TGTGCCAGCTCCTCCGGGACAGGGGGCGGCGAGCAGTACTTC.

This clonotype was seen a few times. The J gene is TRBJ1-2, the V gene TRBV29-1, with D possibly matching TRBD1 (6 bases). The CDR3 covers 12 residues. CDR1 and CDR2 from the germline V gene are SQVTM and ANQGSEA. The V end was cut by 3 bases, the J end by 5 bases, with 10 bases between. The CDR3 loop reads CSVEMGAYGYTF. CDR3 DNA: TGCAGCGTTGAGATGGGGGCGTATGGCTACACCTTC.

This sequence joins TRBV28 and TRBJ2-7; unclear D gene. The CDR3 is 16 amino acids. Germline CDR1 and CDR2: MDHEN and SYDVKM. V lost 5 bases, J lost 6 bases, and 23 bases lay in between. The CDR3 loop is CASSGWVGRQVGEQYF. DNA for the CDR3: TGTGCCAGCAGTGGGTGGGTAGGTAGGCAGGTGGGCGAGCAGTACTTC.

This sequence joins TRBV20-1 and TRBJ2-5; D is possibly TRBD2 (5 bases). Germline assignment: CDR1 DFQATT and CDR2 SNEGSKA (reference sequence). The ends were cut back, 6 bases at V and 5 bases at J, with 16 bases in the middle. This CDR3 region has 13 residues. The CDR3 DNA sequence: TGCAGTGCCACGGGAACGGCCCAGGAGACCCAGTACTTC. It encodes CSATGTAQETQYF.

This CDR3 is CASSAGLASTGELFF. In DNA, the CDR3 is TGTGCCAGCAGCGCGGGACTAGCGAGCACCGGGGAGCTGTTTTTT. The chain uses TRBV4-2 and TRBJ2-2, with TRBD2 matching over 10 bases. The germline V gene encodes CDR1 LGHNA and CDR2 YNFKEQ. The CDR3 totals 15 residues. Trimming cost V 5 bases and J 4 bases; bases outside gene matches: 4.

This clonotype was counted many times. V gene TRBV28 combines with J gene TRBJ2-5; no definite D call. The V end was cut by 4 bases, the J end by 5 bases, with 8 bases between. Germline CDR1 reads MDHEN; CDR2 reads SYDVKM. The CDR3 sequence is 12 residues long. The DNA for the CDR3 is TGTGCCAGCAGTTCGATGGGGGAGACCCAGTACTTC. This sequence encodes CASSSMGETQYF.

This rearrangement joins TRBV2 to TRBJ2-7, with D perhaps assigned TRBD1 or TRBD2 (5 bases each). Trimming stripped 7 bases from V and 2 bases from J, with 12 bases between. CDR3 length: 13 residues. CDR1 and CDR2 (germline): SNHLY, FYNNEI. The CDR3 here is CASTRDGTYEQYF. The CDR3 region has the DNA TGTGCCAGCACCCGGGACGGAACCTACGAGCAGTACTTC. Full variable domain (outside the CDR3, taken from reference TRBV2 and TRBJ2-7): EPEVTQTPSHQVTQMGQEVILRCVPISNHLYFYWYRQILGQKVEFLVSFYNNEISEKSEIFDDQFSVERPDGSNFTLKIRSTKLEDSAMYFCASTRDGTYEQYFGPGTRLTVT.

This clonotype was seen a few times. The chain combines TRBV20-1 with TRBJ2-2; TRBD1 matches at 8 bases. V was clipped by 5 bases and J by 5 bases; unmatched bases: 7. The CDR3 consists of 14 residues. Germline CDR1 reads DFQATT; CDR2 reads SNEGSKA (reference sequence). The CDR3, as DNA: TGCAGTGCTCGGGACAGGACCAAAACCGGGGAGCTGTTTTTT. Translating it yields CSARDRTKTGELFF.

The rearrangement joins TRBV20-1 to TRBJ1-1, with no clear D. Germline V CDR1 and CDR2: DFQATT, SNEGSKA (reference sequence). V was cut by 1 base and J by 8 bases, with 11 bases left in between. The CDR3 length is 12 residues. CDR3 coding DNA: TGCAGTGCTAGAGTCTCCCTGTTGGAAGCTTTCTTT. This encodes CSARVSLLEAFF.

This clonotype was counted many times. This chain joins TRBV6-1 and TRBJ2-5, with 7 bases that match TRBD1. The CDR3 contains 14 residues. Germline V CDR1 and CDR2: MNHNS, SASEGT. J lost 5 bases, V lost 3 bases, and 6 bases had no gene match. CDR3 amino acids: CASSETGIGETQYF. The CDR3 nucleotides are TGTGCCAGCAGTGAGACAGGGATTGGGGAGACCCAGTACTTC.